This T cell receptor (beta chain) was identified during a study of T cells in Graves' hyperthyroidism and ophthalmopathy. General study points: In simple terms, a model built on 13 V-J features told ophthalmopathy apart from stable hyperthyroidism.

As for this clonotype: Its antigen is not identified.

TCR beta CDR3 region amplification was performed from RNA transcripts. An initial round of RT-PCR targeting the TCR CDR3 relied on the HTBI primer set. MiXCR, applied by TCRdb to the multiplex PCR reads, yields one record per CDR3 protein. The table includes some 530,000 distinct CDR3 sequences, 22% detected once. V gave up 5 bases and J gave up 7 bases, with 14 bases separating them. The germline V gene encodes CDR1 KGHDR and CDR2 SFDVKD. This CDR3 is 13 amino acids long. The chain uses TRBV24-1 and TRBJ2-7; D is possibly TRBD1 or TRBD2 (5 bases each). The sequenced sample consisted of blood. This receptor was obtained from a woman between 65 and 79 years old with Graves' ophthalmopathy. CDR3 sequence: CATSGTGTQEQYF. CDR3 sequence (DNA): TGTGCCACCAGTGGGACCGGGACCCAGGAGCAGTACTTC.